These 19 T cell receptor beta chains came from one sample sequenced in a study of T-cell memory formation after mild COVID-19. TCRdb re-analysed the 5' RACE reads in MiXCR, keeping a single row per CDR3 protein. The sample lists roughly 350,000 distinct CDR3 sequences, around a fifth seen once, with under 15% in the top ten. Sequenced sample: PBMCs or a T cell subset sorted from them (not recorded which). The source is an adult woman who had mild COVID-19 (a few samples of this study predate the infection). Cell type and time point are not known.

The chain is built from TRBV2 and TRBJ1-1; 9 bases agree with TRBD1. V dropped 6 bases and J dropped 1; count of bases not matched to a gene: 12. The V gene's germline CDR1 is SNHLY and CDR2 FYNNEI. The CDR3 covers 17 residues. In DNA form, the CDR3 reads TGTGCCAGCAGCGAACTCGGACAGGGGTCGGGGAACACTGAAGCTTTCTTT. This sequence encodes CASSELGQGSGNTEAFF.

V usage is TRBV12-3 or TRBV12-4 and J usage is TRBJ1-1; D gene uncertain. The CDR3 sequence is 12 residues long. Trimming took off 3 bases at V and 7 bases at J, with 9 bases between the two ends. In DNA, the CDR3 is TGTGCCAGCAGTTTTATGGCCATTGAAGCTTTCTTT. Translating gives CASSFMAIEAFF.

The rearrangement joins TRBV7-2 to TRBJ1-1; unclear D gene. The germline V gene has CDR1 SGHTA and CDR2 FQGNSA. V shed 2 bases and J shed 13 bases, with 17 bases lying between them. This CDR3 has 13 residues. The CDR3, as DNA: TGTGCCAGCAGCTTAAACCCTAACTCTAAGGTTTTCTTT. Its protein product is CASSLNPNSKVFF.

The CDR3 nucleotides read TGTGCCAGCAGCCAAGGCTGGGTGGGCAGGGTCGTCAGGAATGAGCAGTTCTTC. Protein sequence: CASSQGWVGRVVRNEQFF. The V gene is TRBV4-2, the J gene TRBJ2-1; possibly TRBD1 for D (5 bases). V gave up 1 base and J gave up 7 bases, with 23 bases separating them. The CDR3 extends over 18 amino acids. CDR1 LGHNA and CDR2 YNFKEQ come from the germline V gene.

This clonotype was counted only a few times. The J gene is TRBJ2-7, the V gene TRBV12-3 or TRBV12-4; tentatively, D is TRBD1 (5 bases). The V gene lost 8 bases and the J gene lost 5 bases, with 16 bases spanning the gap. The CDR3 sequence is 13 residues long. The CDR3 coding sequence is TGTGCCAGCGGGCGCCCCTCAGGGAACGAGCAGTACTTC. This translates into CASGRPSGNEQYF.

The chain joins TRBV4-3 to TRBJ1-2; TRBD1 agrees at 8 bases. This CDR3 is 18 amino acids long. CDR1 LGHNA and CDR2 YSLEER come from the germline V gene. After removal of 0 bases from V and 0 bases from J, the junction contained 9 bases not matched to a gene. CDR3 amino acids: CASSQDLRGQVSNYGYTF. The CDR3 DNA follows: TGCGCCAGCAGCCAAGACCTACGGGGACAGGTCTCTAACTATGGCTACACCTTC.

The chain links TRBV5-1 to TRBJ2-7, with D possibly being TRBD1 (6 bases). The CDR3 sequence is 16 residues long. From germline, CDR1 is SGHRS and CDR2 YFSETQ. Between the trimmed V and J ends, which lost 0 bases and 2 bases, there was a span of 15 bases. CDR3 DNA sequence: TGCGCCAGCAGCTTGGGACAGGCTTCCTTTCCCTACGAGCAGTACTTC. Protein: CASSLGQASFPYEQYF.

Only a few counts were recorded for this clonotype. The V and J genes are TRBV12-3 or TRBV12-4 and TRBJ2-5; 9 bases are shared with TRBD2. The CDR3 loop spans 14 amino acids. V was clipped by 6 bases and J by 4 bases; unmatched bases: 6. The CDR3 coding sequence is TGTGCCAGCAGCCTTAGCGGGGGTGGAGAGACCCAGTACTTC. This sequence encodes CASSLSGGGETQYF.

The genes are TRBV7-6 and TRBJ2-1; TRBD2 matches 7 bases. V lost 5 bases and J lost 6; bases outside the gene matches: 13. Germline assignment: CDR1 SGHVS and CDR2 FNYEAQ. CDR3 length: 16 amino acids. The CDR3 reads CASSPLRGRAFNEQFF. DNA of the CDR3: TGTGCCAGCAGCCCACTCCGGGGGAGGGCATTCAATGAGCAGTTCTTC.

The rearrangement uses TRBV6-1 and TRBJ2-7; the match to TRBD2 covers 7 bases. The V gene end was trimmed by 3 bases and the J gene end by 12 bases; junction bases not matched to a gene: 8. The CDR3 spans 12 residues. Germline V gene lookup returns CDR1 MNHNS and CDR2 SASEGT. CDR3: CASSDGTIGRYF. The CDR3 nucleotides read TGTGCCAGCAGTGATGGGACTATCGGCCGGTACTTC.

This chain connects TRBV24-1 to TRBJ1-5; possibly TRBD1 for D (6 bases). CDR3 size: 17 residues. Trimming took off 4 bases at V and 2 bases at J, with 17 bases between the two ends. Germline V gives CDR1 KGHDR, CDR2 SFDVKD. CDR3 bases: TGTGCCACCAGTGACACCTACAGGGATTGGGGCAATCAGCCCCAGCATTTT. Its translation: CATSDTYRDWGNQPQHF.

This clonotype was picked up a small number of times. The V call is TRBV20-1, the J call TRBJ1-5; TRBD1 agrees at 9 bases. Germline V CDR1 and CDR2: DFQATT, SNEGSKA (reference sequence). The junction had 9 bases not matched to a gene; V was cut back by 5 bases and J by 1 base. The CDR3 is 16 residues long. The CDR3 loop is CSARPGQGTSNQPQHF. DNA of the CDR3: TGCAGTGCTCGACCGGGACAGGGAACGAGCAATCAGCCCCAGCATTTT.

Written as DNA, the CDR3 is TGTGCCACCAGTGAGGGACGGAACTATGGCTACACCTTC. It is translated as CATSEGRNYGYTF. The V call is TRBV24-1, the J call TRBJ1-2; TRBD1 might be the D (5 bases). Trimming removed 4 bases at V and 2 bases at J, with 7 bases between. Germline CDR1 is KGHDR and CDR2 is SFDVKD. The CDR3 sequence is 13 residues long.

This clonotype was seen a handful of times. As DNA, the CDR3 is TGTGCCAGCAGCCCAAGGACGGCCCAATCCTACTATGGCTACACCTTC. Residues: CASSPRTAQSYYGYTF. V gene TRBV7-8 combines with J gene TRBJ1-2; D unresolved. CDR1 is SGHVS and CDR2 is FQNEAQ in the germline V gene. Trimming left V 5 bases short and J 3 bases short, with 19 bases between. The CDR3 runs 16 residues. The variable domain in full, with the rest retrieved from reference TRBV7-8 and TRBJ1-2, is GAGVSQSPRYKVAKRGQDVALRCDPISGHVSLFWYQQALGQGPEFLTYFQNEAQLDKSGLPSDRFFAERPEGSVSTLKIQRTQQEDSAVYLCASSPRTAQSYYGYTFGSGTRLTVV.

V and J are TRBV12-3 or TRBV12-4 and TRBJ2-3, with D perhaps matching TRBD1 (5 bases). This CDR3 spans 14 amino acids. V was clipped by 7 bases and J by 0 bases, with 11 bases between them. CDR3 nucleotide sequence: TGTGCCAGCAAGGAGTCAGGGAGCACAGATACGCAGTATTTT. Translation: CASKESGSTDTQYF.

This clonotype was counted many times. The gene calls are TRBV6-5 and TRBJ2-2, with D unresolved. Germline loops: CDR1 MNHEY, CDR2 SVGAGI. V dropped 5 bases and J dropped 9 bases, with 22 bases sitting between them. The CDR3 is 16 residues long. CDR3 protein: CASSRRMADPSRELFF. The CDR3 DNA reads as TGTGCCAGCAGTCGGCGAATGGCCGACCCATCCCGGGAGCTGTTTTTT.

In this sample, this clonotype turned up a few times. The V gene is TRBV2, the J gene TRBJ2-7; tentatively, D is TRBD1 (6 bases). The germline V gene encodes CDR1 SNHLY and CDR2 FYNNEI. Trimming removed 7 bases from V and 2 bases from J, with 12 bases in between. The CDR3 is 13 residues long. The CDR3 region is CASTRGQTYEQYF. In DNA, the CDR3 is TGTGCCAGCACCAGAGGACAGACCTACGAGCAGTACTTC.

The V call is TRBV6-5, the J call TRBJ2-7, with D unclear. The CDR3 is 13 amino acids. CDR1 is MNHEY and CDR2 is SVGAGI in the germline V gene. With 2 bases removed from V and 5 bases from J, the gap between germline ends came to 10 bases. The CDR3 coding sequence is TGTGCCAGCAGTTACCGGGCGGATGACGAGCAGTACTTC. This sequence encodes CASSYRADDEQYF.

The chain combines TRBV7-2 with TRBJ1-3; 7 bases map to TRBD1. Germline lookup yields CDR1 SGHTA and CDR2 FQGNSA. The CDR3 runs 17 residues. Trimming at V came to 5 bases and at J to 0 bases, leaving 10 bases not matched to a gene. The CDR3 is CASSPSGGISSGNTIYF. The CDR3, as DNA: TGTGCCAGCAGCCCCTCAGGGGGGATTTCCTCTGGAAACACCATATATTTT.